Following are 32 T cell receptor beta chains from one sample sequenced in a study of cytomegalovirus exposure and HLA in healthy donors. The PCR had 60 Vbeta and 13 Jbeta primers. Assay: immunoSEQ multiplex PCR; the TCRdb copy retains only in-frame clones and omits some. This sample's table reports roughly 140,000 clones. The sequenced material came from PBMCs. The receptor source for this set is a man aged 35-49 years in good health and CMV-seronegative.

The V and J genes are TRBV5-1 and TRBJ2-2, with 11 bases that match TRBD2. The CDR3 sequence is 16 residues long. V shed 4 bases and J 9 bases; nucleotides not matched to a gene: 11. Germline V gene lookup returns CDR1 SGHRS and CDR2 YFSETQ. This CDR3 is CASSTTSGGVARELFF. In DNA, the CDR3 is TGCGCCAGCAGCACAACTAGCGGGGGCGTGGCCCGGGAGCTGTTTTTT.

The DNA for the CDR3 is TGTGCCAGCAGCTTAGATCCGGGCACAGATACGCAGTATTTT. It is translated as CASSLDPGTDTQYF. The rearrangement joins TRBV11-2 to TRBJ2-3, with D hard to call. Germline V CDR1 and CDR2: SGHAT, FQNNGV. V was pared by 0 bases and J by 1 base, with 5 bases between. There are 14 residues in the CDR3.

This sequence joins TRBV4-2 and TRBJ2-2; 8 nucleotides align to TRBD2. Germline V gene lookup returns CDR1 LGHNA and CDR2 YNFKEQ. Trimming cost V 3 bases and J 3 bases; bases outside gene matches: 9. This CDR3 contains 17 residues. The CDR3 bases are TGTGCCAGCAGCCAGAAAGGCGGGGGGAGCTACACCGGGGAGCTGTTTTTT. Protein product: CASSQKGGGSYTGELFF.

The rearrangement joins TRBV6-1 to TRBJ1-1; 9 bases are a match to TRBD1. Germline V gene sequence: CDR1 MNHNS, CDR2 SASEGT. CDR3 size: 15 residues. The V segment lost 6 bases and the J segment 5 bases; nucleotides outside the gene matches: 10. Here the CDR3 reads CASRPQTGGKTEAFF. CDR3 nucleotides: TGTGCCAGCAGACCTCAGACAGGGGGAAAGACTGAAGCTTTCTTT.

The genes are TRBV13 and TRBJ2-5, with 14 bases fitting TRBD2. Trimming took 4 bases from V and 4 from J; bases not matched to a gene: 5. This CDR3 has 16 residues. Per the germline V gene, CDR1 is PRHDT and CDR2 is FYEKMQ (reference sequence). The CDR3 reads CASSSTSGGAGETQYF. The CDR3 region has the DNA TGTGCCAGCAGCTCGACTAGCGGGGGGGCCGGAGAGACCCAGTACTTC.

The chain joins TRBV7-2 to TRBJ1-4; D possibly corresponds to TRBD1 (5 bases). This CDR3 has 15 amino acids. V was cut by 4 bases and J by 4 bases, with 13 bases left in between. CDR1 and CDR2 from the germline V gene are SGHTA and FQGNSA. Here the CDR3 reads CASSWSGGVNEKLFF. CDR3 bases: TGTGCCAGCAGCTGGAGCGGGGGTGTTAATGAAAAACTGTTTTTT.

The chain is built from TRBV9 and TRBJ1-1, with 9 bases fitting TRBD1. V lost 3 bases and J lost 5; bases outside the gene matches: 8. The CDR3 is 15 residues long. Germline values: CDR1 SGDLS, CDR2 YYNGEE. The CDR3 loop is CASSATGGARTEAFF. CDR3 nucleotides: TGTGCCAGCAGCGCCACAGGGGGCGCGAGGACTGAAGCTTTCTTT.

This chain connects TRBV6-5 to TRBJ1-4, with 9 bases identical to TRBD1. The germline CDR1 and CDR2 sequences are MNHEY and SVGAGI. Trimming cost V 9 bases and J 8 bases; bases outside gene matches: 10. The CDR3 has 14 residues. CDR3 nucleotides: TGTGCCAGTAGGAGGGGACAGGGAGGCGAAAAACTGTTTTTT. Protein sequence: CASRRGQGGEKLFF.

The rearrangement joins TRBV6-5 to TRBJ2-7, with a weak D call TRBD2 (5 bases). The CDR3 sequence is 13 residues long. V lost 2 bases and J 3 bases, leaving 8 bases between the germline ends. Looked up from germline, CDR1 is MNHEY and CDR2 is SVGAGI. The CDR3 sequence is CASSYRTGYEQYF. The CDR3 bases are TGTGCCAGCAGTTACAGGACTGGCTACGAGCAGTACTTC.

The V gene is TRBV5-5, the J gene TRBJ1-1; D gene ambiguous. Germline CDR1 reads SGHKS; CDR2 reads YYEKEE (reference sequence). The CDR3 totals 14 residues. V lost 1 base to trimming and J lost 0 bases, with 7 bases between them. The CDR3 region is CASSLQAMNTEAFF. Here the CDR3 DNA reads TGTGCCAGCAGCTTGCAGGCAATGAACACTGAAGCTTTCTTT.

This chain uses TRBV6-6 with TRBJ1-2, with unresolved D. The CDR3 totals 13 residues. Germline V gene data show CDR1 as MNHNY and CDR2 as SVGAGI (reference sequence). V was shortened by 5 bases and J by 4 bases, with 11 bases between the two germline ends. The chain's CDR3 is CASSLGWSYGYTF. CDR3 in DNA: TGTGCCAGCAGTCTAGGCTGGAGCTATGGCTACACCTTC.

The rearrangement uses TRBV28 and TRBJ1-5; the D is unclear. There are 17 residues in the CDR3. Trimming removed 6 bases at V and 4 bases at J, with 22 bases between. Germline V gene data show CDR1 as MDHEN and CDR2 as SYDVKM. The CDR3 reads CASRPLAGSSFNQPQHF. In DNA, the CDR3 is TGTGCCAGCAGGCCACTAGCTGGGAGCAGTTTTAATCAGCCCCAGCATTTT. The whole variable domain, remainder taken from reference TRBV28 and TRBJ1-5, is DVKVTQSSRYLVKRTGEKVFLECVQDMDHENMFWYRQDPGLGLRLIYFSYDVKMKEKGDIPEGYSVSREKKERFSLILESASTNQTSMYLCASRPLAGSSFNQPQHFGDGTRLSIL.

The chain has TRBV6-1 and TRBJ2-1, with D perhaps TRBD2 (7 bases). The CDR3 extends over 15 amino acids. Trimming took 11 bases from V and 2 from J, leaving 19 bases between them. CDR1 and CDR2 (germline): MNHNS, SASEGT. The CDR3 is CAAKGGAFPYNEQFF. The DNA of the CDR3 is TGTGCCGCTAAAGGGGGGGCCTTCCCCTACAATGAGCAGTTCTTC.

The rearrangement uses TRBV29-1 and TRBJ2-7; maybe TRBD2 (6 bases). The CDR3 is made up of 14 amino acids. Germline V lookup: CDR1 SQVTM, CDR2 ANQGSEA. V lost 6 bases and J 2 bases, leaving 17 bases between the germline ends. In nucleotides, the CDR3 is TGCAGCGTCGTTGAAACGGGACTGACCTACGAGCAGTACTTC. Its translation: CSVVETGLTYEQYF.

This chain connects TRBV6-5 to TRBJ1-1; D unclear. Per germline, CDR1 MNHEY and CDR2 SVGAGI. This CDR3 region has 14 residues. V was pared by 6 bases and J by 4 bases, with 15 bases between. CDR3 protein: CASRITSGGTEAFF. CDR3 in DNA: TGTGCCAGCAGAATTACGTCGGGTGGCACTGAAGCTTTCTTT.

The V gene is TRBV27, the J gene TRBJ2-7; 8 bases fit TRBD1. V gave up 5 bases and J gave up 2 bases; unmatched junction bases: 5. Germline CDR1 is MNHEY and CDR2 is SMNVEV (reference sequence). The CDR3 contains 14 residues. CDR3 residues: CASSTRQGPYEQYF. The CDR3, as DNA: TGTGCCAGCAGTACCCGACAGGGGCCCTACGAGCAGTACTTC.

DNA for the CDR3: TGTGCCAGCAGTGTAGGTCGGGGGTACCAAGAGACCCAGTACTTC. Translation gives CASSVGRGYQETQYF. The chain recombines TRBV2 with TRBJ2-5; D possibly corresponds to TRBD2 (6 bases). Trimming took off 4 bases at V and 0 bases at J, with 12 bases between the two ends. Germline V gene sequence: CDR1 SNHLY, CDR2 FYNNEI. This CDR3 contains 15 residues.

The rearrangement links TRBV4-1 to TRBJ2-1; unclear D gene. V shed 4 bases and J shed 0 bases, with 10 bases lying between them. Germline V gene data show CDR1 as MGHRA and CDR2 as YSYEKL. The CDR3 runs to 15 residues. CDR3 bases: TGCGCCAGCAGCCCCAACAGTGACTCCTACAATGAGCAGTTCTTC. It codes for CASSPNSDSYNEQFF.

The chain has TRBV5-6 and TRBJ1-5, with 7 bases aligning to TRBD1. The germline CDR1 and CDR2 sequences are SGHDT and YYEEEE. The CDR3 sequence is 13 residues long. The ends lost 3 bases at V and 5 bases at J; junction bases unmatched: 2. The CDR3 DNA reads as TGTGCCAGCAGCTCAGACAGGGATCAGCCCCAGCATTTT. It codes for CASSSDRDQPQHF.

V usage is TRBV5-6 and J usage is TRBJ1-2; 8 nucleotides agree with TRBD1. The CDR3 covers 14 residues. V was clipped by 0 bases and J by 6 bases; unmatched bases: 4. Looked up from germline, CDR1 is SGHDT and CDR2 is YYEEEE. CDR3 coding DNA: TGTGCCAGCAGCTTGGATGCAGGGGGCCATGGCTACACCTTC. Its protein is CASSLDAGGHGYTF.

The chain carries TRBV7-9 and TRBJ2-7, with 7 nucleotides matching TRBD1. The germline V gene encodes CDR1 SEHNR and CDR2 FQNEAQ (reference sequence). The CDR3 consists of 14 residues. The ends lost 5 bases at V and 0 bases at J; junction bases unmatched: 4. The DNA for the CDR3 is TGTGCCAGCAGCAAGACAGGGAGCTCCTACGAGCAGTACTTC. Its translation: CASSKTGSSYEQYF.

The rearrangement joins TRBV7-2 to TRBJ2-2, with D maybe TRBD2 (7 bases). Trimming took off 1 base at V and 4 bases at J, with 10 bases between the two ends. The CDR3 runs 15 residues. Looked up from germline, CDR1 is SGHTA and CDR2 is FQGNSA. CDR3 residues: CASSLEGGATGELFF. CDR3 DNA: TGTGCCAGCAGCTTAGAAGGGGGGGCCACCGGGGAGCTGTTTTTT.

CDR3 protein: CAISELPSGGYNEQFF. In DNA form, the CDR3 reads TGTGCCATCAGTGAGTTGCCCAGCGGAGGTTACAATGAGCAGTTCTTC. The chain is built from TRBV10-3 and TRBJ2-1, with D maybe TRBD2 (5 bases). The CDR3 contains 16 residues. Deletions cut 1 base from V and 4 bases from J, with 14 bases between. Germline CDR1 is ENHRY and CDR2 is SYGVKD.

The chain joins TRBV7-9 to TRBJ2-1, with TRBD1 identical over 7 bases. CDR1 is SEHNR and CDR2 is FQNEAQ in the germline V gene (reference sequence). V dropped 3 bases and J dropped 6; count of bases not matched to a gene: 11. The CDR3 totals 16 residues. The DNA of the CDR3 is TGTGCCAGCAGCTTTACGCAGACAGGGTCAGGCAATGAGCAGTTCTTC. Protein product: CASSFTQTGSGNEQFF.

This chain links TRBV6-1 with TRBJ1-2; no definite D call. CDR1 MNHNS and CDR2 SASEGT come from the germline V gene. The CDR3 sequence is 15 residues long. Trimming left V 4 bases short and J 9 bases short, with 21 bases between. The CDR3 reads CASSGNGISRSSYTF. The CDR3 bases are TGTGCCAGCAGTGGGAACGGGATCTCCAGATCGAGCTACACCTTC.

The chain employs TRBV2 and TRBJ1-2, with TRBD1 identical over 8 bases. Germline CDR1 is SNHLY and CDR2 is FYNNEI. V gave up 2 bases and J gave up 5 bases; unmatched junction bases: 10. This CDR3 contains 16 residues. CDR3 coding DNA: TGTGCCAGCAGTGAATTGCAGGGGGCACTTCTATATGGCTACACCTTC. This sequence encodes CASSELQGALLYGYTF. Complete variable domain (other parts from reference TRBV2 and TRBJ1-2): EPEVTQTPSHQVTQMGQEVILRCVPISNHLYFYWYRQILGQKVEFLVSFYNNEISEKSEIFDDQFSVERPDGSNFTLKIRSTKLEDSAMYFCASSELQGALLYGYTFGSGTRLTVV.

The V and J genes are TRBV9 and TRBJ2-2, with D possibly matching TRBD2 (5 bases). Germline CDR1 and CDR2: SGDLS and YYNGEE. The CDR3 has 18 residues. V lost 3 bases to trimming and J lost 0 bases, with 18 bases between them. Here the CDR3 reads CASSAWTRAASNTGELFF. The CDR3 DNA follows: TGTGCCAGCAGCGCATGGACTCGGGCAGCATCGAACACCGGGGAGCTGTTTTTT.

The gene calls are TRBV7-2 and TRBJ2-3, with a weak D call TRBD2 (6 bases). Germline V lookup: CDR1 SGHTA, CDR2 FQGNSA. The CDR3 has 13 amino acids. Trimming removed 7 bases at V and 4 bases at J, with 12 bases between. This CDR3 reads CASNNGGPDTQYF. In nucleotides, the CDR3 is TGTGCCAGCAATAACGGGGGTCCAGATACGCAGTATTTT.

V gene TRBV2 combines with J gene TRBJ1-3; 7 nucleotides agree with TRBD1. The CDR3 totals 14 residues. Germline V gene data show CDR1 as SNHLY and CDR2 as FYNNEI. V was pared by 1 base and J by 4 bases, with 1 base of the junction left unmatched. This CDR3 reads CASSEEGQGNTIYF. The CDR3 DNA reads TGTGCCAGCAGTGAAGAGGGACAGGGAAACACCATATATTTT.

This sequence joins TRBV6-5 and TRBJ1-6; D may be TRBD1 (6 bases). CDR3 length: 15 amino acids. Per the germline V gene, CDR1 is MNHEY and CDR2 is SVGAGI. The V and J ends lost 0 bases and 8 bases respectively, with 11 bases between them. CDR3 DNA: TGTGCCAGCAGTTACTCAGGGGGGGTAGATTCACCCCTCCACTTT. This codes for CASSYSGGVDSPLHF.

Details on this clone: Relative to the germline gene, one junction end is altered; a read error may explain this. This sequence joins TRBV2 and TRBJ2-3; 8 bases are a match to TRBD2. Germline CDR1 SNHLY, CDR2 FYNNEI. CDR3 length: 16 amino acids. Here the CDR3 reads CASTVVAGRSTGTQYF. The CDR3 coding sequence is TGTGCCAGCACGGTGGTAGCGGGACGAAGCACAGGTACGCAGTATTTT. The complete variable domain, with remaining parts taken from reference TRBV2 and TRBJ2-3, reads EPEVTQTPSHQVTQMGQEVILRCVPISNHLYFYWYRQILGQKVEFLVSFYNNEISEKSEIFDDQFSVERPDGSNFTLKIRSTKLEDSAMYFCASTVVAGRSTGTQYFGPGTRLTVL.

The chain combines TRBV19 with TRBJ2-3, with 7 bases lining up with TRBD2. The CDR3 has 15 residues. Germline V lookup: CDR1 LNHDA, CDR2 SQIVND (reference sequence). The V segment lost 4 bases and the J segment 3 bases; nucleotides outside the gene matches: 7. The CDR3 region is CASSTKRGGTDTQYF. DNA for the CDR3: TGTGCCAGTAGTACAAAGCGGGGTGGTACAGATACGCAGTATTTT.